This T cell receptor (beta chain) comes out of a study of blood T cell repertoires in COVID-19. Study summary: T cells, B-cell-depleted T cells, or PBMCs supplied cDNA or gDNA.

Trimming pared 6 bases from V and 3 bases from J, leaving 11 bases between. CDR1 and CDR2 (germline): MNHEY, SMNVEV (reference sequence). The CDR3 is made up of 13 amino acids. In assigning cohorts, the study relied on participant-reported clinical history. Recovered participants had two consecutive negative NP/OP PCR tests, healthcare professional clearance, or symptom resolution. Study processing details: The assay estimated nucleated cells by amplifying reference gene primers. Data came from immunoSEQ multiplex PCR; TCRdb stores just in-frame clones and leaves some out. The V and J calls and clone size come from that table; D and trimming were worked out from the DNA. The sample has around 300,000 clones; roughly 85% are singletons.

Material for sequencing was PBMCs or T cells enriched from blood (not recorded which). V gene TRBV27 combines with J gene TRBJ1-1; D ambiguous. This clonotype was obtained from a woman aged 45-60 years who had recovered from COVID-19. The CDR3 loop is CASRFWEDTEAFF. The CDR3 coding sequence is TGTGCCAGCAGATTTTGGGAGGACACTGAAGCTTTCTTT.